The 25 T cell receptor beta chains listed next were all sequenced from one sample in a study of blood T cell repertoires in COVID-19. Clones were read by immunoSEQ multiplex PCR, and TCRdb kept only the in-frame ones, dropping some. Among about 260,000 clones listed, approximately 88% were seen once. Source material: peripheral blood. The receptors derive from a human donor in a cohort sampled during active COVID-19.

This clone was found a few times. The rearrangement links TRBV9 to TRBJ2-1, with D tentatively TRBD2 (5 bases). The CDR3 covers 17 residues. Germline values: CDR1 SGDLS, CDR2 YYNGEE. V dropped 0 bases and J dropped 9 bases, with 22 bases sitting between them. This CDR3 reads CASSVAPRAWRGSEQFF. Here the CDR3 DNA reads TGTGCCAGCAGCGTAGCTCCGAGGGCTTGGCGCGGTAGTGAGCAGTTCTTC.

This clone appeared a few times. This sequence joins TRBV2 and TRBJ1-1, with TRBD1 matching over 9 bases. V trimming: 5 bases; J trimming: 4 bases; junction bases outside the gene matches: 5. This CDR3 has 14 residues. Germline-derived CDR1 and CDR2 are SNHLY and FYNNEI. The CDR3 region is CASSINRGPTEAFF. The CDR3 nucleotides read TGTGCCAGCAGTATTAACAGGGGGCCCACTGAAGCTTTCTTT.

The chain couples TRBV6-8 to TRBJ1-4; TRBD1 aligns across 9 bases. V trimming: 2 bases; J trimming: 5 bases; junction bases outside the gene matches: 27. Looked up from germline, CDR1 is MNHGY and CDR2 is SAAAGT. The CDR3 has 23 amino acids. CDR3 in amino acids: CASSYRDRDRLGILEGWNEKLFF. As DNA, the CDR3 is TGTGCCAGCAGTTACCGGGACAGGGATCGGTTAGGCATTTTAGAGGGTTGGAATGAAAAACTGTTTTTT.

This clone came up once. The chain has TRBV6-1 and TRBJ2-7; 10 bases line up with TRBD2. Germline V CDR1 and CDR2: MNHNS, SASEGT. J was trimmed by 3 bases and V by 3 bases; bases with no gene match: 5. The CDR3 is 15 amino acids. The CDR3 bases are TGTGCCAGCAGTGAGGGGGGACTAGCGCTCTACGAGCAGTACTTC. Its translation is CASSEGGLALYEQYF.

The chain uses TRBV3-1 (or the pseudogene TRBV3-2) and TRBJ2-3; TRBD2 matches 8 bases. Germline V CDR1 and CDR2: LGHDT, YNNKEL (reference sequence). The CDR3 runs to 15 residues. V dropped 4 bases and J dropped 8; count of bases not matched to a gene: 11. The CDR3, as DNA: TGTGCCAGCAGCCCCGGGGGGGCGGGCCTTGGTACGCAGTATTTT. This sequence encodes CASSPGGAGLGTQYF.

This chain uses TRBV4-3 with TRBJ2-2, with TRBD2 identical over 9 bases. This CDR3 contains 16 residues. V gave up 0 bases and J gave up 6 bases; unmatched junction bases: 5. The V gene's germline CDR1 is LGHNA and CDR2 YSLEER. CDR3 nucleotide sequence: TGCGCCAGCAGCCAAGAATTGGCGGGGGGGCCCGGGGAGCTGTTTTTT. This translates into CASSQELAGGPGELFF.

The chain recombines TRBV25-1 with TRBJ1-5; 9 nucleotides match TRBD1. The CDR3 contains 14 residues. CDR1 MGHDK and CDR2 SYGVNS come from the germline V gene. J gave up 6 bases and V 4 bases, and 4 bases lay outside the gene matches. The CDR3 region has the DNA TGTGCCAGCAGTGGGACAGGGGTGGGTCAGCCCCAGCATTTT. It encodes CASSGTGVGQPQHF.

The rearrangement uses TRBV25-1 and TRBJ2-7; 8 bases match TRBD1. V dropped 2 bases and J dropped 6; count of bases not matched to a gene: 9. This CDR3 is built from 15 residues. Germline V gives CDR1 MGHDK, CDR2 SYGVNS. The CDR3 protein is CASSERGQGAGEQYF. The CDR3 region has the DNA TGTGCCAGCAGTGAAAGGGGTCAGGGGGCCGGCGAGCAGTACTTC.

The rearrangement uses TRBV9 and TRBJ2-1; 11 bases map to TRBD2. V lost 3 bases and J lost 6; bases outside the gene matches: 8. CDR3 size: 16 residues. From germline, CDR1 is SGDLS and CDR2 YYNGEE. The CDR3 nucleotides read TGTGCCAGCAGCGGACGACTAGCGGGAATCCGCAATGAGCAGTTCTTC. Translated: CASSGRLAGIRNEQFF.

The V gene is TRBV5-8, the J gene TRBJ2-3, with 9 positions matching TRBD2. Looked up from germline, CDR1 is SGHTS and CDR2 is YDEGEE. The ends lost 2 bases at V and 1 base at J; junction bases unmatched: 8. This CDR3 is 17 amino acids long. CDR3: CASSFPPGLARTDTQYF. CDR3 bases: TGTGCCAGCAGCTTCCCCCCCGGACTAGCGCGCACAGATACGCAGTATTTT.

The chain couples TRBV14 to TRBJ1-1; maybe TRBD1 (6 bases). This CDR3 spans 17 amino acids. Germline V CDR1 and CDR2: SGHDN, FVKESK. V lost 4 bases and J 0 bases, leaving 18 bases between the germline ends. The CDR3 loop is CASSRHRDIYMNTEAFF. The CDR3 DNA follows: TGTGCCAGCAGCCGACACCGGGACATCTACATGAACACTGAAGCTTTCTTT. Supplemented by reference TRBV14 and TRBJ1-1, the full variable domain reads EAGVTQFPSHSVIEKGQTVTLRCDPISGHDNLYWYRRVMGKEIKFLLHFVKESKQDESGMPNNRFLAERTGGTYSTLKVQPAELEDSGVYFCASSRHRDIYMNTEAFFGQGTRLTVV.

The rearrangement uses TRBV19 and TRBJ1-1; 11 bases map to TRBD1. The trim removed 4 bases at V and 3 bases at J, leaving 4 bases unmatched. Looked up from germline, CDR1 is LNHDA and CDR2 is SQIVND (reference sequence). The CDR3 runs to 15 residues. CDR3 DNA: TGTGCCAGTAGTACCCGGGACAGGGGGGACACTGAAGCTTTCTTT. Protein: CASSTRDRGDTEAFF.

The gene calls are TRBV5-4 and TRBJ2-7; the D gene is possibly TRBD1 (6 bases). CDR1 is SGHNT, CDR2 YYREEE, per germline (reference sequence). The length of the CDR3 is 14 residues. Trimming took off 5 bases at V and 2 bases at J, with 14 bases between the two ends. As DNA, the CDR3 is TGTGCCAGCAGGCTAGGGGGAACTCCCTACGAGCAGTACTTC. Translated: CASRLGGTPYEQYF.

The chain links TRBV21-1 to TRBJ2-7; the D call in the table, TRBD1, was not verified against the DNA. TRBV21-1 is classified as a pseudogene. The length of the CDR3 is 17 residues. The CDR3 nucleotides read TGTGCCACGCCGATGGAGTCCTGGGGCCGCGCGAACTACGAGCAGTACTTC. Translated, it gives CATPMESWGRANYEQYF.

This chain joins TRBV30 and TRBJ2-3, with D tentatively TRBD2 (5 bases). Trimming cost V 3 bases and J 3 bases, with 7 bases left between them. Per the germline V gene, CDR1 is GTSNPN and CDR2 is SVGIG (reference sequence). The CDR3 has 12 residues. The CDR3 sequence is CAWSGVTDTQYF. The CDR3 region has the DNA TGTGCCTGGAGCGGGGTAACAGATACGCAGTATTTT.

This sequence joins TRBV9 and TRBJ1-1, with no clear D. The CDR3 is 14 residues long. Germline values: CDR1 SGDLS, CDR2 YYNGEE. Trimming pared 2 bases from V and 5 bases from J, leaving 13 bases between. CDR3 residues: CASSVSLSGTEAFF. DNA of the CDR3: TGTGCCAGCAGCGTGAGCCTTTCAGGAACTGAAGCTTTCTTT. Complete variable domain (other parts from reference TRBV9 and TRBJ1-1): DSGVTQTPKHLITATGQRVTLRCSPRSGDLSVYWYQQSLDQGLQFLIQYYNGEERAKGNILERFSAQQFPDLHSELNLSSLELGDSALYFCASSVSLSGTEAFFGQGTRLTVV.

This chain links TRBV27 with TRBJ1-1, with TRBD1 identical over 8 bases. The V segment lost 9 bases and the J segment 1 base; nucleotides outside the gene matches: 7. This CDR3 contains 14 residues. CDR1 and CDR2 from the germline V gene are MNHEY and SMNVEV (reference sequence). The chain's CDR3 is CASSRGRGNTEAFF. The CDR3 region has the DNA TGTGCCAGTAGCAGGGGGCGCGGGAACACTGAAGCTTTCTTT.

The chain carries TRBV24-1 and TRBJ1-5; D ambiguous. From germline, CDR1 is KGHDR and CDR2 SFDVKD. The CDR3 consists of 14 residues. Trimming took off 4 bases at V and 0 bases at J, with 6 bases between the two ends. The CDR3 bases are TGTGCCACCAGTGACGGTCATAGCAATCAGCCCCAGCATTTT. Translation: CATSDGHSNQPQHF.

The DNA of the CDR3 is TGTGCCAGCAGTTACTCGGCAGGCTACGAGCAGTACTTC. Translated: CASSYSAGYEQYF. The chain couples TRBV6-5 to TRBJ2-7; no definite D call. The V end lost 0 bases, the J end lost 3 bases, and 6 bases lay between the germline ends. This CDR3 contains 13 residues. CDR1 and CDR2 (germline): MNHEY, SVGAGI.

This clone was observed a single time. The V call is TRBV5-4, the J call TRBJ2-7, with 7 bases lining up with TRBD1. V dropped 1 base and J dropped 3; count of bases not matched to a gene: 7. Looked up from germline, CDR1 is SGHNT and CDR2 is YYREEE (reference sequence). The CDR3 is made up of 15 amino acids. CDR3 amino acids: CASSLKAGGSYEQYF. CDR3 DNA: TGTGCCAGCAGCTTGAAGGCAGGGGGTAGCTACGAGCAGTACTTC.

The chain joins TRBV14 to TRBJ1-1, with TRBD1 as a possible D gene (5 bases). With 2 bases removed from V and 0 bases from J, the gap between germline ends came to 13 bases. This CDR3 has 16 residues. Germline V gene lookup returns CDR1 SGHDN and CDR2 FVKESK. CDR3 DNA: TGTGCCAGCAGCCAATTAAGGGGCGGGGTGAACACTGAAGCTTTCTTT. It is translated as CASSQLRGGVNTEAFF.

DNA for the CDR3: TGTGCCAGCAGTTTATCGAGACAGTCAATTCTTAGCTCCTATAATTCACCCCTCCACTTT. Translation: CASSLSRQSILSSYNSPLHF. The rearrangement joins TRBV27 to TRBJ1-6, with D possibly matching TRBD1 (5 bases). This CDR3 contains 20 residues. The germline gives CDR1 MNHEY, CDR2 SMNVEV (reference sequence). The V and J ends lost 0 bases and 0 bases respectively, with 18 bases between them.

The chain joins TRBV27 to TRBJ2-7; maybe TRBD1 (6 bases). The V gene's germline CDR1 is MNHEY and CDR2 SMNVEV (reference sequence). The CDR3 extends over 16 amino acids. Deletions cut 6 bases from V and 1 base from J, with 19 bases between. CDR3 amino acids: CASSLRTASFSYEQYF. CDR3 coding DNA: TGTGCCAGCAGCCTTCGGACAGCTAGTTTTTCCTACGAGCAGTACTTC.

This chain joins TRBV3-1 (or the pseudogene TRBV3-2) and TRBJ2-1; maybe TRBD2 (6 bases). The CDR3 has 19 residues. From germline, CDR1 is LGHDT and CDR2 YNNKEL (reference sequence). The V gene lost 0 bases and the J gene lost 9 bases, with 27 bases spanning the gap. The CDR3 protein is CASSQDRLRGLLSRTEQFF. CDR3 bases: TGTGCCAGCAGCCAAGATCGCCTCCGTGGACTACTTTCCAGGACTGAGCAGTTCTTC.

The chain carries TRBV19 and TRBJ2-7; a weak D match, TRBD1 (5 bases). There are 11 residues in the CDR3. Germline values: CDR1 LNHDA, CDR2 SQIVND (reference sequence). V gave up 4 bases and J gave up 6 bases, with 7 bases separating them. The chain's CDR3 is CASSTGPEQYF. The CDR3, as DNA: TGTGCCAGTAGTACAGGGCCCGAGCAGTACTTC.